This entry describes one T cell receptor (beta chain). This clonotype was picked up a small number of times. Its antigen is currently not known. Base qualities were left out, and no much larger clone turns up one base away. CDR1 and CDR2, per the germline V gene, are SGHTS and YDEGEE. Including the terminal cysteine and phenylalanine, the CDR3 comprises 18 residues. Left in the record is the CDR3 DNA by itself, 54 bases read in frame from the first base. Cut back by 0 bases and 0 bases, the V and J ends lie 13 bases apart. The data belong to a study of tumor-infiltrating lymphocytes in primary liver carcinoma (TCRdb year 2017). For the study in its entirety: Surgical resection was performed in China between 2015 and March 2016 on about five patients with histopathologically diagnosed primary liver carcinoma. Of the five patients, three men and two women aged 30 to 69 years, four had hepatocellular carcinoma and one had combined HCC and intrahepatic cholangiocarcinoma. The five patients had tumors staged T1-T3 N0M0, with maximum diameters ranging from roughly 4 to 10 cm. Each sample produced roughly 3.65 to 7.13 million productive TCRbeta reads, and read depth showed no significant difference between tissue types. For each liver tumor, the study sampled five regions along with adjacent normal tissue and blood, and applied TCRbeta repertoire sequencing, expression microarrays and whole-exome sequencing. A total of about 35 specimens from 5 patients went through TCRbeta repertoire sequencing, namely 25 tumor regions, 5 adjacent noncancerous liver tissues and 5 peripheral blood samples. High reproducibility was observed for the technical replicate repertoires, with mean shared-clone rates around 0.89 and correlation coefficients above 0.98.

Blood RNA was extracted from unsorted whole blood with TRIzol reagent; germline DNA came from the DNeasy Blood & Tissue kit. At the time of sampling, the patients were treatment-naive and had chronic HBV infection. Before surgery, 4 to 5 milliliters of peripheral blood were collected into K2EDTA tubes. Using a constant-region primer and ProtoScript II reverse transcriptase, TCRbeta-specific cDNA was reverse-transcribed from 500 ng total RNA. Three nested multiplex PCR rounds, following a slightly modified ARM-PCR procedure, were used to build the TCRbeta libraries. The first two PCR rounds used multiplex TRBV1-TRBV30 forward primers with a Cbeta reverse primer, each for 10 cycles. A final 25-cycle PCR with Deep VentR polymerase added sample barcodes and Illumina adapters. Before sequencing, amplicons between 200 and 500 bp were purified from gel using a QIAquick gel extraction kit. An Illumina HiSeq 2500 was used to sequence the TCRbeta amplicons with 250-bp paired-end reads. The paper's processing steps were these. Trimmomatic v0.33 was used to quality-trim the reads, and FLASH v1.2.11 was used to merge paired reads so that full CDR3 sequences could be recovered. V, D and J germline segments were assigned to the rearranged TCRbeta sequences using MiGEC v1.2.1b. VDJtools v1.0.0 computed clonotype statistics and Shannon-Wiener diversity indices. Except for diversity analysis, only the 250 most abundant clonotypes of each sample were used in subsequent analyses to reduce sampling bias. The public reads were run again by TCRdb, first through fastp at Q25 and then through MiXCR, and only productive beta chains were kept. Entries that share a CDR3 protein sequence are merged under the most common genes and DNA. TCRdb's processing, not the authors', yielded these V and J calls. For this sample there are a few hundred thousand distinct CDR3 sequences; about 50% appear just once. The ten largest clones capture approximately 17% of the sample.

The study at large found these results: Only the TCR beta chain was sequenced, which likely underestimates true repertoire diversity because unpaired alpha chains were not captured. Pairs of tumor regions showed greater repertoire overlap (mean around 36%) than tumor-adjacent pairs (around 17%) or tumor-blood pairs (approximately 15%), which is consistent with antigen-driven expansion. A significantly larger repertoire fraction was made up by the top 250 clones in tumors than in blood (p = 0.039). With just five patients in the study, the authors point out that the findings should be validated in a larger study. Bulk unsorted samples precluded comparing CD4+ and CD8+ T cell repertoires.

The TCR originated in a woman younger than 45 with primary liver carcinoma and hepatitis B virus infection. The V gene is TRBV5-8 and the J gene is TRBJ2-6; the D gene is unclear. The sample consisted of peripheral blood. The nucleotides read TGTGCCAGCAGCTTGGTTTATTTCCAGAACTCTGGGGCCAACGTCCTGACTTTC. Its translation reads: CASSLVYFQNSGANVLTF. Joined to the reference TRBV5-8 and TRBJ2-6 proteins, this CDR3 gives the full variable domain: EAGVTQSPTHLIKTRGQQATLRCSPISGHTSVYWYQQALGLGLQFLLWYDEGEERNRGNFPPRFSGRQFPNYSSELNVNALELEDSALYLCASSLVYFQNSGANVLTFGAGSRLTVL.